This T cell receptor beta chain was obtained from a study of cytomegalovirus exposure and HLA in healthy donors. Across the whole study: In an earlier analysis, around 100 million unique TCR beta sequences were found from some 200 million T cells.

Primers: 60 Vbeta forward and 13 Jbeta reverse. Assay: immunoSEQ multiplex PCR; the TCRdb copy retains only in-frame clones and omits some. The sample holds fewer than 200,000 clones, about 72% seen once. Germline V gives CDR1 MNHEY, CDR2 SMNVEV (reference sequence). This CDR3 comprises 15 residues. Losses at the gene ends were 2 bases for V and 7 bases for J; bases not matched to a gene: 8. This clone was seen many times. The sequenced sample consisted of PBMCs. The V call is TRBV27, the J call TRBJ1-2; 9 bases fit TRBD1. This sequence was found in a human donor in good health. This CDR3 reads CASSLAGQGPLGYTF. For the CDR3, the DNA is TGTGCCAGCAGTTTAGCGGGACAGGGCCCCCTTGGCTACACCTTC.